These T cell receptor beta chains were read from a single sample in a study of T-cell memory formation after mild COVID-19. TCRdb processed the 5' RACE reads anew with MiXCR; each CDR3 protein has one entry. The sample has hundreds of thousands of distinct CDR3 sequences; around 30% are singletons. The sample comprised PBMCs or a T cell subset sorted from them (not recorded which). These receptors came from an adult woman who had mild COVID-19 (a few samples of this study predate the infection). Cell type and time point are not known. Each CDR3 is given with its conserved first and last residue. Fields, in order: clone size, V gene, D gene, J gene, CDR3 protein, CDR3 DNA. A D gene is named only where the DNA matches it firmly. For some rows the clone size is stated as once, few or many, or as a class when expanded; others skip it.

-	TRBV5-5	TRBD1	TRBJ1-5	CASSLANTGGQPQHF	TGTGCCAGCAGCTTGGCCAATACAGGGGGTCAGCCCCAGCATTTT
few	TRBV29-1	-	TRBJ2-7	CSVEGDISYEQYF	TGCAGCGTTGAAGGGGACATCTCCTACGAGCAGTACTTC
few	TRBV7-2	-	TRBJ2-7	CASSLLAITYEQYF	TGTGCCAGCAGCCTCCTAGCAATTACCTACGAGCAGTACTTC
-	TRBV7-9	-	TRBJ2-5	CASSLAPPRDEQETQYF	TGTGCCAGCAGCTTAGCTCCTCCCCGGGACGAGCAAGAGACCCAGTACTTC
-	TRBV4-1	TRBD1	TRBJ1-5	CASSQDVTGGSFQPQHF	TGCGCCAGCAGCCAGGACGTAACAGGGGGGAGTTTCCAGCCCCAGCATTTT
-	TRBV11-3	-	TRBJ2-1	CASSLDRGTLNEQFF	TGTGCCAGCAGCTTAGATAGAGGGACCCTCAATGAGCAGTTCTTC
few	TRBV7-2	TRBD2	TRBJ2-1	CASSSLTSGRASSYNEQFF	TGTGCCAGCAGCTCCCTGACTAGCGGGAGAGCTAGCTCCTACAATGAGCAGTTCTTC
few	TRBV28	-	TRBJ2-2	CASSLGTPGWLFF	TGTGCCAGCAGCTTAGGGACGCCAGGATGGCTGTTTTTT
many	TRBV12-3/TRBV12-4	-	TRBJ1-1	CASSLRSWGPEAFF	TGTGCCAGCAGTTTAAGGAGTTGGGGCCCTGAAGCTTTCTTT
-	TRBV9	TRBD2	TRBJ2-7	CASSATGGGPGEQYF	TGTGCCAGCAGCGCAACGGGCGGGGGACCAGGGGAGCAGTACTTC
-	TRBV7-8	-	TRBJ2-7	CASRTRGTYEQYF	TGTGCCAGCAGGACCCGGGGTACCTACGAGCAGTACTTC
many	TRBV7-9	-	TRBJ2-7	CASSFPGQSYEQYF	TGTGCCAGCAGTTTTCCAGGCCAATCCTACGAGCAGTACTTC
-	TRBV7-2	-	TRBJ2-2	CASSLVGYRANTGELFF	TGTGCCAGCAGCTTAGTCGGGTACAGGGCGAACACCGGGGAGCTGTTTTTT
few	TRBV25-1	TRBD1	TRBJ1-2	CASSDLGGTGVNYGYTF	TGTGCCAGCAGTGATCTTGGTGGGACAGGTGTTAACTATGGCTACACCTTC
-	TRBV12-3/TRBV12-4	-	TRBJ2-3	CASSQPPSDTQYF	TGTGCCAGCAGCCAACCACCATCAGATACGCAGTATTTT
few	TRBV7-9	-	TRBJ1-1	CSSSLVGGRTEAFF	TGTTCCAGCAGCTTAGTGGGGGGGCGCACTGAAGCTTTCTTT
-	TRBV4-3	TRBD2	TRBJ2-1	CASSQEGLASNEQFF	TGCGCCAGCAGCCAAGAGGGACTAGCGAGCAATGAGCAGTTCTTC